The 25 T cell receptor beta chains presented below share a single source sample, sequenced in a study of blood T cell repertoires in COVID-19. Profiling relied on immunoSEQ multiplex PCR, and the TCRdb table lists in-frame clones only, not all of them. The sample has 100,000 or so clones; roughly 84% are singletons. Material: peripheral blood. Receptors were obtained from a man between 70 and 80 years old with active or convalescent COVID-19.

On this clone: The junction does not match germline at one end; this may be a read error. This rearrangement joins TRBV14 to TRBJ1-1, with 8 bases aligning to TRBD1. This CDR3 comprises 12 residues. Per the germline V gene, CDR1 is SGHDN and CDR2 is FVKESK. The CDR3 DNA sequence: TGTGCCAGCAGCCTAGGACAGGCCGACAGGGGATTT. As protein: CASSLGQADRGF.

The chain recombines TRBV28 with TRBJ1-2; TRBD1 aligns across 9 bases. J lost 2 bases, V lost 3 bases, and 4 bases had no gene match. The CDR3 extends over 15 amino acids. The germline CDR1 and CDR2 sequences are MDHEN and SYDVKM. The CDR3 sequence: CASSLGQGMNYGYTF. Here the CDR3 DNA reads TGTGCCAGCAGTTTGGGACAGGGCATGAACTATGGCTACACCTTC.

The chain is built from TRBV30 and TRBJ1-6, with TRBD1 matching 9 bases. CDR3 length: 15 residues. V shed 3 bases and J 8 bases; nucleotides not matched to a gene: 8. CDR1 is GTSNPN and CDR2 is SVGIG in the germline V gene (reference sequence). This chain's CDR3 is CAWSAGDRDDSPLHF. The CDR3 DNA reads TGTGCCTGGAGCGCCGGGGACAGGGACGATTCACCCCTCCACTTT.

The chain couples TRBV28 to TRBJ2-7; D is unresolved. This CDR3 contains 14 residues. Per germline, CDR1 MDHEN and CDR2 SYDVKM. Trimming removed 7 bases from V and 5 bases from J, with 18 bases in between. The CDR3 region has the DNA TGTGCCAGCAAAAGCGCAGAGGCTCGGGACGAGCAGTACTTC. It codes for CASKSAEARDEQYF.

V and J are TRBV4-3 and TRBJ1-5; 7 bases are a match to TRBD1. This CDR3 spans 15 amino acids. Germline V lookup: CDR1 LGHNA, CDR2 YSLEER. The J segment lost 4 bases and the V segment lost 5 bases, leaving 8 bases of the junction unmatched. In DNA form, the CDR3 reads TGCGCCAGCAGCTATAACTCAGGGGGGAATCAGCCCCAGCATTTT. This sequence encodes CASSYNSGGNQPQHF.

The V gene is TRBV7-2, the J gene TRBJ2-1; TRBD1 might be the D (5 bases). V lost 5 bases and J 9 bases, leaving 23 bases between the germline ends. The germline CDR1 and CDR2 sequences are SGHTA and FQGNSA. This CDR3 is built from 16 residues. CDR3 protein: CASSRNIQEAAREQFF. Written as DNA, the CDR3 is TGTGCCAGCAGCCGTAATATACAGGAAGCAGCACGTGAGCAGTTCTTC.

The chain carries TRBV28 and TRBJ2-1; TRBD2 might be the D (7 bases). CDR3 length: 13 amino acids. V lost 8 bases to trimming and J lost 4 bases, with 12 bases between them. Germline CDR1 and CDR2: MDHEN and SYDVKM. The DNA of the CDR3 is TGTGCCAGCCGGGGGGCAACATACAATGAGCAGTTCTTC. This encodes CASRGATYNEQFF. Looking up the rest from reference TRBV28 and TRBJ2-1 gives the full variable domain: DVKVTQSSRYLVKRTGEKVFLECVQDMDHENMFWYRQDPGLGLRLIYFSYDVKMKEKGDIPEGYSVSREKKERFSLILESASTNQTSMYLCASRGATYNEQFFGPGTRLTVL.

The chain uses TRBV19 and TRBJ1-2, with D unclear. The CDR3 is 13 residues long. Germline V gene data show CDR1 as LNHDA and CDR2 as SQIVND (reference sequence). Deletions cut 3 bases from V and 4 bases from J, with 9 bases between. CDR3 loop: CASSIALAYGYTF. CDR3 DNA: TGTGCCAGTAGTATCGCCTTAGCCTATGGCTACACCTTC. The full variable domain, with the rest looked up from reference TRBV19 and TRBJ1-2, is DGGITQSPKYLFRKEGQNVTLSCEQNLNHDAMYWYRQDPGQGLRLIYYSQIVNDFQKGDIAEGYSVSREKKESFPLTVTSAQKNPTAFYLCASSIALAYGYTFGSGTRLTVV.

J is TRBJ1-1 and V is TRBV30; TRBD1 aligns across 8 bases. Germline values: CDR1 GTSNPN, CDR2 SVGIG (reference sequence). CDR3 size: 16 residues. The junction had 10 bases not matched to a gene; V was cut back by 1 base and J by 3 bases. CDR3 nucleotide sequence: TGTGCCTGGAGTGCCTCTCGGACAGGGTTAGACACTGAAGCTTTCTTT. Protein product: CAWSASRTGLDTEAFF.

The chain has TRBV19 and TRBJ1-1; TRBD1 matches 9 bases. J lost 5 bases, V lost 5 bases, and 3 bases had no gene match. This CDR3 contains 13 residues. CDR1 and CDR2 from the germline V gene are LNHDA and SQIVND (reference sequence). The CDR3 coding sequence is TGTGCCAGTAGTGACAGGGGGTTTACTGAAGCTTTCTTT. This sequence encodes CASSDRGFTEAFF.

The rearrangement joins TRBV4-2 to TRBJ2-1; 10 bases line up with TRBD2. With V trimmed by 0 bases and J by 7 bases, 12 bases remained unmatched. The CDR3 is 18 residues long. The germline V gene has CDR1 LGHNA and CDR2 YNFKEQ. The CDR3 coding sequence is TGTGCCAGCAGCCAAGATTCCGTCCCCAGCGGGGGGGAAAATGAGCAGTTCTTC. Its translation is CASSQDSVPSGGENEQFF.

The V and J genes are TRBV28 and TRBJ1-3, with D possibly TRBD1 on 5 matching bases. This CDR3 spans 15 amino acids. Germline values: CDR1 MDHEN, CDR2 SYDVKM. The germline V and J ends were trimmed by 7 bases and 2 bases, with 15 bases remaining between them. The CDR3 DNA is TGTGCCAGCACGCAGGGTCCCCAACCTGGAAACACCATATATTTT. Protein: CASTQGPQPGNTIYF.

This clone was recorded once. This chain links TRBV30 with TRBJ1-6; the match to TRBD1 covers 9 bases. From germline, CDR1 is GTSNPN and CDR2 SVGIG (reference sequence). V lost 3 bases to trimming and J lost 10 bases; unmatched junction nucleotides: 10. The CDR3 covers 15 residues. The CDR3 loop is CAWRYGGTGTSPLHF. Here the CDR3 DNA reads TGTGCCTGGAGATATGGGGGGACAGGGACCTCACCCCTCCACTTT.

Remarks on this clone: Sequence at one end of the junction differs from germline and may be a read error. This sequence joins TRBV30 and TRBJ2-3; tentative D call: TRBD2 (7 bases). Germline lookup yields CDR1 GTSNPN and CDR2 SVGIG (reference sequence). CDR3 size: 14 residues. CDR3 amino acids: CAWSRGAGTDSQYF. In nucleotides, the CDR3 is TGTGCCTGGAGTCGGGGGGCCGGCACAGATTCGCAGTATTTT.

CDR3 sequence reads: CASSFSMNTEAFF. CDR3 DNA: TGTGCCAGCAGCTTTAGTATGAACACTGAAGCTTTCTTT. The genes are TRBV7-3 and TRBJ1-1; no definite D call. The CDR3 loop spans 13 amino acids. CDR1 and CDR2 from the germline V gene are SGHTA and FQGTGA. V was pared by 3 bases and J by 0 bases, with 5 bases between. The full variable domain, rest sourced from reference TRBV7-3 and TRBJ1-1, is GAGVSQTPSNKVTEKGKYVELRCDPISGHTALYWYRQSLGQGPEFLIYFQGTGAADDSGLPNDRFFAVRPEGSVSTLKIQRTERGDSAVYLCASSFSMNTEAFFGQGTRLTVV.

Remarks on this clone: One end of the junction does not line up with germline, which may come from a read error. Other nucleotide sequences from this sample produce the same CDR3. This chain connects TRBV5-1 to TRBJ2-2; D perhaps matches TRBD1 (6 bases). Germline V gene data show CDR1 as SGHRS and CDR2 as YFSETQ. This CDR3 is built from 16 residues. The CDR3 region has the DNA TGCGCCAGCAGCTTGGATAGACAGGCGGGCACCGGGGAGCTATTTTTT. Translation: CASSLDRQAGTGELFF.

This sequence joins TRBV30 and TRBJ1-5; D is uncertain. Trimming took off 5 bases at V and 0 bases at J, with 11 bases between the two ends. This CDR3 has 14 residues. Germline CDR1 is GTSNPN and CDR2 is SVGIG (reference sequence). This chain's CDR3 is CAWESGFSNQPQHF. CDR3 DNA sequence: TGTGCCTGGGAGTCGGGATTTAGCAATCAGCCCCAGCATTTT.

The J gene is TRBJ1-4, the V gene TRBV28; TRBD1 matches at 8 bases. The CDR3 extends over 16 amino acids. V was clipped by 3 bases and J by 8 bases; unmatched bases: 11. From germline, CDR1 is MDHEN and CDR2 SYDVKM. The CDR3 sequence is CASSFPSDRVGEKLFF. For the CDR3, the DNA is TGTGCCAGCAGTTTTCCCTCGGACAGGGTGGGGGAAAAACTGTTTTTT.

The chain uses TRBV3-1 (or the pseudogene TRBV3-2) and TRBJ2-3; 13 bases line up with TRBD2. V shed 1 base and J 0 bases; nucleotides not matched to a gene: 7. Germline V lookup: CDR1 LGHDT, CDR2 YNNKEL (reference sequence). The CDR3 sequence is 19 residues long. The chain's CDR3 is CASSQGPGTSGESTDTQYF. The CDR3, as DNA: TGTGCCAGCAGCCAAGGACCAGGGACTAGCGGGGAAAGCACAGATACGCAGTATTTT.

The chain uses TRBV7-9 and TRBJ2-3; 11 bases line up with TRBD2. The CDR3 runs to 18 residues. J was trimmed by 0 bases and V by 1 base; bases with no gene match: 6. Germline V gene lookup returns CDR1 SEHNR and CDR2 FQNEAQ (reference sequence). The CDR3: CASSLGLAGSLSTDTQYF. The CDR3 DNA sequence: TGTGCCAGCAGCTTAGGACTAGCGGGGTCCCTTAGCACAGATACGCAGTATTTT.

The rearrangement uses TRBV2 and TRBJ1-5; TRBD1 aligns across 7 bases. Germline CDR1 SNHLY, CDR2 FYNNEI. With V trimmed by 6 bases and J by 3 bases, 8 bases remained unmatched. The CDR3 runs 15 residues. The CDR3 here is CASSNRGSANQPQHF. CDR3 DNA: TGTGCCAGCAGCAACAGGGGATCGGCCAATCAGCCCCAGCATTTT.

The chain employs TRBV6-2 or TRBV6-3 and TRBJ2-5; D not certain. CDR1 is MNHEY, CDR2 SVGEGT, per germline. The ends were cut back, 5 bases at V and 7 bases at J, with 8 bases in the middle. The CDR3 length is 11 residues. The CDR3 here is CASSTYGTQYF. CDR3 nucleotides: TGTGCCAGCAGTACCTATGGGACCCAGTACTTC.

V usage is TRBV7-9 and J usage is TRBJ2-2; D gene ambiguous. Germline assignment: CDR1 SEHNR and CDR2 FQNEAQ (reference sequence). The CDR3 totals 12 residues. V was shortened by 5 bases and J by 2 bases, with 3 bases between the two germline ends. The CDR3 loop is CASSLNTGELFF. CDR3 DNA sequence: TGTGCCAGCAGCCTAAACACCGGGGAGCTGTTTTTT.

This chain connects TRBV28 to TRBJ2-5; the D is unclear. Germline V gives CDR1 MDHEN, CDR2 SYDVKM. Trimming left V 3 bases short and J 4 bases short, with 18 bases between. The CDR3 runs to 16 residues. CDR3 nucleotides: TGTGCCAGCAGTTTGTCCACCGAGAGCGCCGCAGAGACCCAGTACTTC. It yields the protein CASSLSTESAAETQYF.

The rearrangement joins TRBV27 to TRBJ2-1; 10 positions agree with TRBD2. The CDR3 is 15 residues long. J lost 9 bases, V lost 6 bases, and 11 bases had no gene match. From germline, CDR1 is MNHEY and CDR2 SMNVEV (reference sequence). The CDR3 region has the DNA TGTGCCAGCAGCCTTAGCGGGGGGTCCTTGGGTGAGCAGTTCTTC. Protein product: CASSLSGGSLGEQFF.